These 24 T cell receptor beta chains share one sample of origin, sequenced in a study of regulatory T cells in long-lasting Graves disease. This sample's time point: newly diagnosed GD, antithyroid drugs for less than 3 months. Isolated PBMC RNA provided the starting material for the TCR library. For TCR beta, libraries came from iRepertoire HTBI primers and Arm-PCR of CDR3 regions. MiXCR, applied by TCRdb to the multiplex PCR reads, yields one record per CDR3 protein. The sample yields roughly 350,000 distinct CDR3 sequences, 15% to 20% seen once. These data were likewise used in another study, on T cells in Graves' hyperthyroidism and ophthalmopathy.

Specimen: peripheral blood mononuclear cells (PBMCs), collected at new diagnosis, from a patient treated with antithyroid drugs. The receptor source for this set is a young woman with Graves disease.

This clonotype has ten or more counts. The chain links TRBV10-1 to TRBJ1-1; D gene ambiguous. Germline V lookup: CDR1 WNHNN, CDR2 SYGVQD (reference sequence). V was pared by 8 bases and J by 2 bases, with 12 bases between. The CDR3 is made up of 13 amino acids. Here the CDR3 DNA reads TGCGCCAGCCGCAAGGAGCGAAACACTGAAGCTTTCTTT. It codes for CASRKERNTEAFF.

A few counts support this clonotype. The V gene is TRBV29-1, the J gene TRBJ1-1; 9 bases agree with TRBD1. The V segment lost 7 bases and the J segment 1 base; nucleotides outside the gene matches: 10. There are 15 residues in the CDR3. Germline assignment: CDR1 SQVTM and CDR2 ANQGSEA. CDR3 bases: TGCAGCGCTGGGGGATACAGGGGGCAGAACACTGAAGCTTTCTTT. Its translation is CSAGGYRGQNTEAFF.

There are many counts of this clonotype. V is TRBV30 and J is TRBJ1-4; D uncertain. Germline V CDR1 and CDR2: GTSNPN, SVGIG (reference sequence). The CDR3 is 16 residues long. Trimming took off 0 bases at V and 5 bases at J, with 16 bases between the two ends. This CDR3 is CAWSVPGSPGNEKLFF. In nucleotides, the CDR3 is TGTGCCTGGAGTGTACCCGGGTCCCCGGGAAATGAAAAACTGTTTTTT.

V and J are TRBV2 and TRBJ2-3, with D possibly being TRBD2 (6 bases). Trimming removed 6 bases from V and 11 bases from J, with 15 bases in between. The CDR3 is 12 amino acids. Germline lookup yields CDR1 SNHLY and CDR2 FYNNEI. In DNA form, the CDR3 reads TGTGCCAGCAGAGGAGGCGGGGAGGTGCAGTATTTT. It encodes CASRGGGEVQYF.

This clonotype has a count of ten or more. The chain joins TRBV5-1 to TRBJ1-1; a possible D gene is TRBD1 (5 bases). Germline-derived CDR1 and CDR2 are SGHRS and YFSETQ. This CDR3 comprises 14 residues. Trimming took 3 bases from V and 1 from J, leaving 10 bases between them. CDR3 bases: TGCGCCAGCAGCTCGGGGGGTCAGAACACTGAAGCTTTCTTT. Translating it yields CASSSGGQNTEAFF.

This clonotype was recorded many times. This rearrangement joins TRBV7-3 to TRBJ2-2; TRBD2 might be the D (6 bases). The CDR3 has 16 residues. The V and J ends lost 4 bases and 4 bases respectively, with 16 bases between them. Germline assignment: CDR1 SGHTA and CDR2 FQGTGA. In nucleotides, the CDR3 is TGTGCCAGCAGCTCAACGGGTGGGGGGAGCACCGGGGAGCTGTTTTTT. The encoded protein is CASSSTGGGSTGELFF. The full variable domain, in which reference TRBV7-3 and TRBJ2-2 provide the parts outside the CDR3, is GAGVSQTPSNKVTEKGKYVELRCDPISGHTALYWYRQSLGQGPEFLIYFQGTGAADDSGLPNDRFFAVRPEGSVSTLKIQRTERGDSAVYLCASSSTGGGSTGELFFGEGSRLTVL.

This clonotype has ten or more counts. Here the CDR3 reads CSARKLAGVQETQYF. CDR3 coding DNA: TGCAGTGCTAGGAAACTAGCGGGAGTGCAAGAGACCCAGTACTTC. The chain combines TRBV20-1 with TRBJ2-5; 11 bases agree with TRBD2. Germline assignment: CDR1 DFQATT and CDR2 SNEGSKA (reference sequence). The CDR3 is 15 residues long. Trimming at V came to 3 bases and at J to 2 bases, leaving 5 bases not matched to a gene.

This clonotype came up many times. This chain uses TRBV5-1 with TRBJ2-7; D possibly corresponds to TRBD1 (6 bases). The germline V gene has CDR1 SGHRS and CDR2 YFSETQ. The CDR3 consists of 15 residues. Trimming shortened V by 2 bases and J by 2 bases, and 14 bases separated the two germline ends. The CDR3 region is CASSLRGIVAYEQYF. The CDR3 bases are TGCGCCAGCAGCTTAAGGGGGATCGTTGCCTACGAGCAGTACTTC.

The chain has TRBV9 and TRBJ2-2; 10 positions agree with TRBD1. This CDR3 spans 16 amino acids. V shed 0 bases and J 4 bases; nucleotides not matched to a gene: 3. Germline-derived CDR1 and CDR2 are SGDLS and YYNGEE. CDR3 sequence: CASSVEGQGITGELFF. In DNA, the CDR3 is TGTGCCAGCAGCGTAGAGGGACAGGGGATCACCGGGGAGCTGTTTTTT.

This chain uses TRBV24-1 with TRBJ2-7, with 8 bases lining up with TRBD1. Germline lookup yields CDR1 KGHDR and CDR2 SFDVKD. The CDR3 totals 15 residues. V dropped 4 bases and J dropped 1; count of bases not matched to a gene: 5. CDR3 protein: CATSDGRQGSYEQYF. The CDR3 DNA reads as TGTGCCACCAGTGACGGCAGACAGGGGTCCTACGAGCAGTACTTC.

The table lists this clonotype with a few counts. This chain uses TRBV4-1 with TRBJ2-2; 7 bases fit TRBD1. J lost 4 bases, V lost 0 bases, and 5 bases had no gene match. CDR1 is MGHRA and CDR2 is YSYEKL in the germline V gene. The length of the CDR3 is 16 residues. CDR3 nucleotide sequence: TGCGCCAGCAGCCAAGATGAGGGGGCGACCACCGGGGAGCTGTTTTTT. It specifies CASSQDEGATTGELFF.

This clonotype has a handful of counts. This rearrangement joins TRBV28 to TRBJ1-2, with D hard to call. This CDR3 is built from 13 residues. V lost 6 bases and J lost 7, with 15 bases in between. The germline gives CDR1 MDHEN, CDR2 SYDVKM. For the CDR3, the DNA is TGTGCCAGCAGGAATCCGGGGTTATGTGGCTACACCTTC. Protein: CASRNPGLCGYTF.

CDR3 nucleotide sequence: TGTGCCAGCAGCCAAGGAGCGGGGAACACCGGGGAGCTGTTTTTT. The encoded protein is CASSQGAGNTGELFF. The chain couples TRBV14 to TRBJ2-2; a possible D gene is TRBD2 (6 bases). V lost 1 base and J lost 1, with 7 bases in between. The CDR3 has 15 amino acids. Germline V gives CDR1 SGHDN, CDR2 FVKESK. Full variable domain (outside the CDR3, taken from reference TRBV14 and TRBJ2-2): EAGVTQFPSHSVIEKGQTVTLRCDPISGHDNLYWYRRVMGKEIKFLLHFVKESKQDESGMPNNRFLAERTGGTYSTLKVQPAELEDSGVYFCASSQGAGNTGELFFGEGSRLTVL.

This clonotype showed up many times. The chain uses TRBV7-6 and TRBJ2-3; a possible D gene is TRBD1 (6 bases). With 5 bases removed from V and 0 bases from J, the gap between germline ends came to 15 bases. Germline assignment: CDR1 SGHVS and CDR2 FNYEAQ. CDR3 size: 16 residues. In nucleotides, the CDR3 is TGTGCCAGCAGCCCCCAGGACAGCCCTAGCACAGATACGCAGTATTTT. This sequence encodes CASSPQDSPSTDTQYF.

This clonotype was detected many times. The chain carries TRBV11-2 and TRBJ2-3, with TRBD1 as a possible D gene (5 bases). The CDR3 has 14 residues. Trimming stripped 5 bases from V and 3 bases from J, with 12 bases between. CDR1 is SGHAT, CDR2 FQNNGV, per germline. The CDR3 loop is CASSQGVVTDTQYF. CDR3 DNA sequence: TGTGCCAGCAGCCAAGGGGTTGTTACAGATACGCAGTATTTT.

The sample holds many counts of this clonotype. The V call is TRBV9, the J call TRBJ2-7; the match to TRBD1 covers 9 bases. V gave up 2 bases and J gave up 2 bases; unmatched junction bases: 5. CDR1 and CDR2 from the germline V gene are SGDLS and YYNGEE. The CDR3 is 15 amino acids. CDR3 sequence: CASSVSGTGTYEQYF. The CDR3 DNA reads as TGTGCCAGCAGCGTCTCCGGGACAGGGACCTACGAGCAGTACTTC.

This clonotype has only a few counts. The genes are TRBV4-1 and TRBJ2-7, with 7 nucleotides matching TRBD1. The CDR3 runs to 15 residues. Germline CDR1 is MGHRA and CDR2 is YSYEKL. The V gene end was trimmed by 4 bases and the J gene end by 4 bases; junction bases not matched to a gene: 10. This CDR3 reads CASSPITGDRYEQYF. As DNA, the CDR3 is TGCGCCAGCAGCCCGATAACAGGGGATCGGTACGAGCAGTACTTC.

This clonotype was picked up many times. This chain links TRBV20-1 with TRBJ2-7; TRBD2 might be the D (5 bases). Trimming took 0 bases from V and 4 from J, leaving 13 bases between them. The germline V gene encodes CDR1 DFQATT and CDR2 SNEGSKA (reference sequence). CDR3 length equals 14 residues. CDR3 amino acids: CSARDLASSYEQYF. The CDR3, as DNA: TGCAGTGCTAGAGATCTGGCTAGCTCTTACGAGCAGTACTTC.

As to this clonotype: Germline is not matched at one junction end, which may reflect a read error. This chain links TRBV4-1 with TRBJ2-2; 15 positions match TRBD2. Per germline, CDR1 MGHRA and CDR2 YSYEKL. This CDR3 region has 18 residues. The CDR3 sequence is CASSPRTSGRVNTGELFF. The CDR3 nucleotides read TGTGCCAGCAGCCCGAGGACTAGCGGGAGGGTAAACACCGGGGAGCTGTTTTTT.

This clonotype was counted only a few times. The V gene is TRBV7-9, the J gene TRBJ1-6; tentative D call: TRBD1 (6 bases). V was pared by 1 base and J by 5 bases, with 15 bases between. Germline CDR1 SEHNR, CDR2 FQNEAQ (reference sequence). The length of the CDR3 is 17 residues. The CDR3 region is CASSLGKQGPNNSPLHF. The DNA of the CDR3 is TGTGCCAGCAGCTTAGGAAAACAGGGACCGAATAATTCACCCCTCCACTTT.

This clonotype came up many times. This sequence joins TRBV7-3 and TRBJ2-3; 8 positions agree with TRBD1. The CDR3 loop spans 12 amino acids. Germline CDR1 SGHTA, CDR2 FQGTGA. Trimming removed 4 bases from V and 12 bases from J; junction bases left unmatched: 6. The CDR3 spells CASSSTGGSQYF. The CDR3 DNA is TGTGCCAGCAGCTCTACAGGGGGGTCCCAGTATTTT. Complete variable domain (other parts from reference TRBV7-3 and TRBJ2-3): GAGVSQTPSNKVTEKGKYVELRCDPISGHTALYWYRQSLGQGPEFLIYFQGTGAADDSGLPNDRFFAVRPEGSVSTLKIQRTERGDSAVYLCASSSTGGSQYFGPGTRLTVL.

This clonotype was seen at least ten times. The chain links TRBV5-1 to TRBJ2-1; 7 bases fit TRBD1. Germline trimming cut 0 bases from V and 10 bases from J; bases unmatched to any gene: 13. Germline V lookup: CDR1 SGHRS, CDR2 YFSETQ. The CDR3 covers 16 residues. CDR3 region: CASSLAPLGDSREQFF. The CDR3 region has the DNA TGCGCCAGCAGCTTGGCTCCCCTTGGGGACAGCAGGGAGCAGTTCTTC.

This clonotype was counted many times. The genes are TRBV6-1 and TRBJ1-5, with D possibly matching TRBD1 (5 bases). V lost 8 bases and J 5 bases, leaving 13 bases between the germline ends. The CDR3 runs 13 residues. Germline CDR1 is MNHNS and CDR2 is SASEGT. CDR3 loop: CASSTAVYQPQHF. For the CDR3, the DNA is TGTGCCAGCTCGACAGCTGTTTATCAGCCCCAGCATTTT.

This clonotype was counted at least ten times. The chain is built from TRBV20-1 and TRBJ2-7, with D hard to call. Germline V gene data show CDR1 as DFQATT and CDR2 as SNEGSKA (reference sequence). This CDR3 is 13 amino acids long. The ends were cut back, 6 bases at V and 0 bases at J, with 12 bases in the middle. CDR3 region: CSATHFSSYEQYF. The CDR3 region has the DNA TGCAGTGCCACGCATTTCAGCTCCTACGAGCAGTACTTC.